The next 14 T cell receptor beta chains were all read from a single sample in a study of PD-L1 blockade in urothelial cancer. Time point defined: pretreatment peripheral blood. The repertoire was sequenced with immunoSEQ multiplex PCR; TCRdb's copy has only in-frame clones and lacks some. Here the sample spans about 63,000 clones, about 86% being singletons. The material sequenced was PBMCs, taken around atezolizumab (anti-PD-L1) treatment. The receptors here all came from a man in his 70s with urothelial cancer.

This chain links TRBV27 with TRBJ2-1, with D possibly TRBD1 on 6 matching bases. The V and J ends lost 2 bases and 9 bases respectively, with 11 bases between them. This CDR3 has 13 amino acids. Germline-derived CDR1 and CDR2 are MNHEY and SMNVEV (reference sequence). As DNA, the CDR3 is TGTGCCAGCAGTTTAAACAGGGTTGGTGAGCAGTTCTTC. Amino acids: CASSLNRVGEQFF.

This chain joins TRBV6-6 and TRBJ1-5, with TRBD1 identical over 12 bases. V lost 6 bases, J lost 7 bases, and 4 bases stayed unmatched. The CDR3 sequence is 14 residues long. The germline gives CDR1 MNHNY, CDR2 SVGAGI (reference sequence). The CDR3 DNA sequence: TGTGCCAGCAGCCTCGGGACAGGGGGCCAGCCCCAGCATTTT. Translated, it gives CASSLGTGGQPQHF.

V usage is TRBV5-1 and J usage is TRBJ1-1; no firm D call. The CDR3 is 15 amino acids. V was clipped by 1 base and J by 2 bases, with 12 bases between them. Germline V CDR1 and CDR2: SGHRS, YFSETQ. CDR3 amino acids: CASSLSGRSNTEAFF. In nucleotides, the CDR3 is TGCGCCAGCAGCTTGTCAGGCAGGTCCAACACTGAAGCTTTCTTT. The variable domain in full, completed from reference TRBV5-1 and TRBJ1-1, reads KAGVTQTPRYLIKTRGQQVTLSCSPISGHRSVSWYQQTPGQGLQFLFEYFSETQRNKGNFPGRFSGRQFSNSRSEMNVSTLELGDSALYLCASSLSGRSNTEAFFGQGTRLTVV.

V gene TRBV6-5 combines with J gene TRBJ2-1, with TRBD1 identical over 10 bases. In germline, CDR1 is MNHEY, CDR2 SVGAGI. The CDR3 contains 15 residues. Trimming removed 7 bases from V and 4 bases from J; junction bases left unmatched: 7. As DNA, the CDR3 is TGTGCCAGCATTCCGGACAGGGGGGGTTACAATGAGCAGTTCTTC. Translated: CASIPDRGGYNEQFF.

The J gene is TRBJ2-3, the V gene TRBV7-9; 7 bases are shared with TRBD1. Germline loops: CDR1 SEHNR, CDR2 FQNEAQ (reference sequence). The CDR3 is 16 residues long. The trim removed 5 bases at V and 2 bases at J, leaving 10 bases unmatched. The CDR3 protein is CASSQGVQGHTDTQYF. The CDR3 DNA reads as TGTGCCAGCAGCCAGGGGGTACAGGGACACACAGATACGCAGTATTTT.

The chain links TRBV9 to TRBJ2-1; TRBD2 aligns across 9 bases. The CDR3 runs to 15 residues. Trimming cost V 0 bases and J 14 bases; bases outside gene matches: 12. Germline CDR1 reads SGDLS; CDR2 reads YYNGEE. CDR3 coding DNA: TGTGCCAGCAGCGTAGGGGCTGCTAGCGGGATGGGGGAGTTCTTC. Protein product: CASSVGAASGMGEFF. Full variable domain (outside the CDR3, taken from reference TRBV9 and TRBJ2-1): DSGVTQTPKHLITATGQRVTLRCSPRSGDLSVYWYQQSLDQGLQFLIQYYNGEERAKGNILERFSAQQFPDLHSELNLSSLELGDSALYFCASSVGAASGMGEFFGPGTRLTVL.

This clone was detected only once. The rearrangement uses TRBV9 and TRBJ2-3; 12 bases agree with TRBD2. This CDR3 spans 16 amino acids. V was pared by 5 bases and J by 3 bases, with 7 bases of the junction left unmatched. The germline gives CDR1 SGDLS, CDR2 YYNGEE. The CDR3 is CASRMTSGSGTDTQYF. In nucleotides, the CDR3 is TGTGCCAGCAGGATGACTAGCGGGAGTGGGACAGATACGCAGTATTTT.

The V call is TRBV18, the J call TRBJ2-1; weak D call: TRBD2 (5 bases). The CDR3 is made up of 15 amino acids. Trimming shortened V by 0 bases and J by 5 bases, and 11 bases separated the two germline ends. In germline, CDR1 is KGHSH, CDR2 LQKENI. This CDR3 reads CASSPPLLGDNEQFF. The CDR3 coding sequence is TGTGCCAGCTCACCACCTCTTCTCGGGGACAATGAGCAGTTCTTC. The full variable domain, its missing parts supplied by reference TRBV18 and TRBJ2-1, is NAGVMQNPRHLVRRRGQEARLRCSPMKGHSHVYWYRQLPEEGLKFMVYLQKENIIDESGMPKERFSAEFPKEGPSILRIQQVVRGDSAAYFCASSPPLLGDNEQFFGPGTRLTVL.

J is TRBJ2-7 and V is TRBV10-3; maybe TRBD1 (6 bases). CDR1 is ENHRY, CDR2 SYGVKD, per germline. The length of the CDR3 is 17 residues. V was cut by 0 bases and J by 5 bases, with 20 bases left in between. CDR3 in amino acids: CAISESGAGLARNEQYF. The CDR3 nucleotides are TGTGCCATCAGTGAGTCGGGGGCCGGTCTCGCAAGGAACGAGCAGTACTTC.

The chain recombines TRBV10-3 with TRBJ1-1; unclear D gene. V was trimmed by 10 bases and J by 4 bases, leaving 22 bases between them. The germline V gene has CDR1 ENHRY and CDR2 SYGVKD. The CDR3 length is 15 residues. Written as DNA, the CDR3 is TGTGCCAGCCAGCTCGATCGGACTTCAGGCACTGAAGCTTTCTTT. Translating it yields CASQLDRTSGTEAFF.

This chain uses TRBV28 with TRBJ2-1, with 8 bases lining up with TRBD2. The CDR3 sequence is 15 residues long. In germline, CDR1 is MDHEN, CDR2 SYDVKM. Germline trimming cut 4 bases from V and 5 bases from J; bases unmatched to any gene: 7. DNA of the CDR3: TGTGCCAGCAGTTCAGCGGGAGCCCAACACAATGAGCAGTTCTTC. This gives the protein CASSSAGAQHNEQFF.

The chain combines TRBV7-9 with TRBJ2-7, with TRBD1 identical over 7 bases. The CDR3 covers 14 residues. Germline CDR1 is SEHNR and CDR2 is FQNEAQ (reference sequence). V lost 5 bases to trimming and J lost 2 bases; unmatched junction nucleotides: 6. The CDR3 DNA sequence: TGTGCCAGCAGCCCTGGACAGGTCACCTACGAGCAGTACTTC. The encoded protein is CASSPGQVTYEQYF.

This clone occurred once. This rearrangement joins TRBV29-1 to TRBJ1-1, with 8 bases that match TRBD1. V lost 4 bases to trimming and J lost 10 bases; unmatched junction nucleotides: 11. Germline lookup yields CDR1 SQVTM and CDR2 ANQGSEA. This CDR3 contains 13 residues. This CDR3 is CSVGGQGLVRAFF. DNA of the CDR3: TGCAGCGTTGGAGGACAGGGATTGGTGAGAGCTTTCTTT.

This chain connects TRBV6-6 to TRBJ1-5, with 9 bases identical to TRBD1. The length of the CDR3 is 14 residues. Germline V gene sequence: CDR1 MNHNY, CDR2 SVGAGI (reference sequence). V dropped 2 bases and J dropped 7; count of bases not matched to a gene: 3. This chain's CDR3 is CASSYRDRVQPQHF. The DNA for the CDR3 is TGTGCCAGCAGTTACCGGGACAGGGTCCAGCCCCAGCATTTT.